These 15 T cell receptor beta chains originate from one sample sequenced in a study of human T cells and chemical hapten exposure. MiXCR, run by TCRdb on the RACE reads, gives a single entry per CDR3 protein. This sample carries some 340,000 distinct CDR3 sequences, approximately 6.3% of them seen once, and the ten largest clones take about 8%. Time point given: patch test 1, 2 weeks after DPC sensitization. This sample's treatment: therapeutic diphenylcyclopropenone sensitization with weekly scalp DPC. Source: whole blood, taken in connection with sensitization to the hapten diphenylcyclopropenone (DPC). These receptor sequences come from a woman younger than 30 with alopecia areata. Some clones in this sample may be carry-over from other donors' samples.

The chain has TRBV7-3 and TRBJ1-5, with D possibly matching TRBD1 (5 bases). CDR1 and CDR2 (germline): SGHTA, FQGTGA. V lost 2 bases to trimming and J lost 2 bases, with 37 bases between them. The CDR3 has 24 residues. Here the CDR3 reads CASSLPHLPSGPSYLHFGNQPQHF. As DNA, the CDR3 is TGTGCCAGCAGCTTACCCCACCTCCCCTCGGGACCGAGTTATCTACATTTCGGCAATCAGCCCCAGCATTTT.

A few counts support this clonotype. In DNA, the CDR3 is TGTGCCAGCAGTCCTCTAGGGGGCGCTGGGGCCAACGTCCTGACTTTC. As protein: CASSPLGGAGANVLTF. The rearrangement uses TRBV27 and TRBJ2-6; 7 bases agree with TRBD1. The CDR3 consists of 16 residues. V gave up 5 bases and J gave up 2 bases; unmatched junction bases: 6. CDR1 MNHEY and CDR2 SMNVEV come from the germline V gene (reference sequence).

This clonotype was observed a handful of times. The V call is TRBV6-1, the J call TRBJ2-2; no clear D. The germline CDR1 and CDR2 sequences are MNHNS and SASEGT. The CDR3 covers 14 residues. V lost 2 bases and J lost 6, with 10 bases in between. Here the CDR3 reads CASSESGPPGELFF. In DNA, the CDR3 is TGTGCCAGCAGTGAATCTGGGCCCCCCGGGGAGCTGTTTTTT.

This clonotype was counted at least ten times. The rearrangement uses TRBV6-6 and TRBJ1-4; D may be TRBD1 (5 bases). Trimming stripped 4 bases from V and 3 bases from J, with 12 bases between. Germline V gene lookup returns CDR1 MNHNY and CDR2 SVGAGI (reference sequence). CDR3 size: 15 residues. Written as DNA, the CDR3 is TGTGCCAGCAGTTGGGACCCTAGAGCTAATGAAAAACTGTTTTTT. Its translation is CASSWDPRANEKLFF.

This chain connects TRBV3-1 to TRBJ2-7; 9 bases map to TRBD1. Losses at the gene ends were 5 bases for V and 2 bases for J; bases not matched to a gene: 4. The CDR3 sequence is 14 residues long. Germline V CDR1 and CDR2: LGHDT, YNNKEL (reference sequence). The DNA for the CDR3 is TGTGCCAGCAGCACCGGGACAGGGCCCTACGAGCAGTACTTC. Translated, it gives CASSTGTGPYEQYF.

There are a few counts of this clonotype. The CDR3 sequence: CASGSDFGTEAFF. The CDR3 region has the DNA TGTGCTAGTGGTTCCGATTTCGGCACTGAAGCTTTCTTT. The V call is TRBV12-5, the J call TRBJ1-1; D gene ambiguous. The germline gives CDR1 LGHNT, CDR2 FRNRAP. This CDR3 is 13 amino acids long. Trimming removed 4 bases from V and 4 bases from J, with 10 bases in between. The full variable domain, rest sourced from reference TRBV12-5 and TRBJ1-1, is DARVTQTPRHKVTEMGQEVTMRCQPILGHNTVFWYRQTMMQGLELLAYFRNRAPLDDSGMPKDRFSAEMPDATLATLKIQPSEPRDSAVYFCASGSDFGTEAFFGQGTRLTVV.

The gene calls are TRBV7-2 and TRBJ1-3; no firm D call. The CDR3 runs to 15 residues. CDR1 and CDR2 (germline): SGHTA, FQGNSA. V lost 0 bases and J 9 bases, leaving 15 bases between the germline ends. CDR3 residues: CASSLAPGLAGTIYF. The CDR3 nucleotides read TGTGCCAGCAGCTTAGCTCCTGGACTCGCCGGCACCATATATTTT.

This chain connects TRBV7-9 to TRBJ2-3, with TRBD2 as a possible D gene (6 bases). The V end lost 6 bases, the J end lost 1 base, and 11 bases lay between the germline ends. The CDR3 extends over 14 amino acids. The germline CDR1 and CDR2 sequences are SEHNR and FQNEAQ (reference sequence). CDR3 residues: CASRSGGGTDTQYF. CDR3 sequence (DNA): TGTGCCAGCAGGTCCGGAGGGGGCACAGATACGCAGTATTTT. Complete variable domain (other parts from reference TRBV7-9 and TRBJ2-3): DTGVSQNPRHKITKRGQNVTFRCDPISEHNRLYWYRQTLGQGPEFLTYFQNEAQLEKSRLLSDRFSAERPKGSFSTLEIQRTEQGDSAMYLCASRSGGGTDTQYFGPGTRLTVL.

This sequence joins TRBV5-6 and TRBJ2-5; TRBD1 might be the D (6 bases). The CDR3 has 15 amino acids. Germline-derived CDR1 and CDR2 are SGHDT and YYEEEE. V lost 6 bases and J 3 bases, leaving 18 bases between the germline ends. CDR3 residues: CASTFGTGTKETQYF. CDR3 nucleotides: TGTGCCAGCACCTTCGGAACAGGGACCAAAGAGACCCAGTACTTC.

The rearrangement joins TRBV28 to TRBJ2-3; D unresolved. CDR3 length: 13 amino acids. V was shortened by 7 bases and J by 2 bases, with 10 bases between the two germline ends. Germline CDR1 reads MDHEN; CDR2 reads SYDVKM. The CDR3 coding sequence is TGTGCCAGCACCCTTGGCGTCACAGATACGCAGTATTTT. It translates to CASTLGVTDTQYF.

This clonotype showed up many times. V is TRBV4-3 and J is TRBJ2-7; D ambiguous. Germline loops: CDR1 LGHNA, CDR2 YSLEER. This CDR3 region has 15 residues. V was cut by 0 bases and J by 0 bases, with 9 bases left in between. This CDR3 reads CASSQESTDSYEQYF. DNA of the CDR3: TGCGCCAGCAGCCAAGAATCCACAGACTCCTACGAGCAGTACTTC.

This clonotype was counted a few times. J is TRBJ1-1 and V is TRBV2; D is undetermined. The CDR3 contains 13 residues. CDR1 is SNHLY, CDR2 FYNNEI, per germline. The V gene lost 4 bases and the J gene lost 8 bases, with 14 bases spanning the gap. CDR3 nucleotide sequence: TGTGCCAGCAGTGTCCTTCCACTCGTAGAAGCTTTCTTT. Translating gives CASSVLPLVEAFF.

This clonotype has only a few counts. This chain links TRBV15 with TRBJ1-1; D is perhaps TRBD1 (6 bases). Germline CDR1 and CDR2: LNHNV and YYDKDF (reference sequence). The CDR3 totals 15 residues. The ends were cut back, 0 bases at V and 1 base at J, with 9 bases in the middle. The CDR3 DNA sequence: TGTGCCACCAGCAGAGAAGGGGGAACGAACACTGAAGCTTTCTTT. Protein product: CATSREGGTNTEAFF.

This clonotype was counted only a few times. This chain uses TRBV6-2 or TRBV6-3 with TRBJ1-1; 8 bases are shared with TRBD1. The ends lost 5 bases at V and 3 bases at J; junction bases unmatched: 8. This CDR3 region has 15 residues. Germline CDR1 MNHEY, CDR2 SVGEGT. DNA for the CDR3: TGTGCCAGCAGTACCCGAGCGACAGGGGACACTGAAGCTTTCTTT. This encodes CASSTRATGDTEAFF.

This clonotype was observed a few times. The chain joins TRBV7-9 to TRBJ1-2, with TRBD1 as a possible D gene (5 bases). The germline V gene has CDR1 SEHNR and CDR2 FQNEAQ (reference sequence). The CDR3 loop spans 15 amino acids. Trimming took off 1 base at V and 2 bases at J, with 11 bases between the two ends. CDR3 coding DNA: TGTGCCAGCAGCTTAGAGGCAGGGAGGAACTATGGCTACACCTTC. Translated: CASSLEAGRNYGYTF.